One TCR beta chain is described in this entry. These data originate in a study of T cell changes during pregnancy in multiple sclerosis. Clones were sequenced by immunoSEQ multiplex PCR, and TCRdb holds only the in-frame ones, with some missing. Of tens of thousands of clones listed, 94% are singletons. Germline V lookup: CDR1 SGHKS, CDR2 YYEKEE (reference sequence). The CDR3 contains 18 residues. Between the trimmed V and J ends, which lost 0 bases and 0 bases, there was a span of 16 bases. The sequences come from peripheral blood, collected in the second trimester of pregnancy. This sequence originates from a female donor in good health, enrolled as a control in a pregnancy study. The chain combines TRBV5-5 with TRBJ1-5; no clear D. The CDR3 loop reads CASSLEYPQANSNQPQHF. CDR3 in DNA: TGTGCCAGCAGCTTGGAATATCCCCAGGCTAATAGCAATCAGCCCCAGCATTTT.